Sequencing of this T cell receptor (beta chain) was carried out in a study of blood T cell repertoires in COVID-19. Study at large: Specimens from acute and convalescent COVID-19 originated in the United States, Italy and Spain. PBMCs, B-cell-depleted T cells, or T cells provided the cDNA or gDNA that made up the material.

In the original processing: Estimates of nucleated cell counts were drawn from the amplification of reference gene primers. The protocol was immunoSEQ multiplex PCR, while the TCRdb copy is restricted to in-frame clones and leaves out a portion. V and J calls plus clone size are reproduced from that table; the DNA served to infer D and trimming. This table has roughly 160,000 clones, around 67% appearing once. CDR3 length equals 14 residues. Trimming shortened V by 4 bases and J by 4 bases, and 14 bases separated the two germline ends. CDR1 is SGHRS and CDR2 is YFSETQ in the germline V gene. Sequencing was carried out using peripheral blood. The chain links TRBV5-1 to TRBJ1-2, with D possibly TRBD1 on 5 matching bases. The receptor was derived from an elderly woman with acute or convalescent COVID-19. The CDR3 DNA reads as TGCGCCAGCAGCGCCACGACAGAGACCTATGGCTACACCTTC. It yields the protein CASSATTETYGYTF.